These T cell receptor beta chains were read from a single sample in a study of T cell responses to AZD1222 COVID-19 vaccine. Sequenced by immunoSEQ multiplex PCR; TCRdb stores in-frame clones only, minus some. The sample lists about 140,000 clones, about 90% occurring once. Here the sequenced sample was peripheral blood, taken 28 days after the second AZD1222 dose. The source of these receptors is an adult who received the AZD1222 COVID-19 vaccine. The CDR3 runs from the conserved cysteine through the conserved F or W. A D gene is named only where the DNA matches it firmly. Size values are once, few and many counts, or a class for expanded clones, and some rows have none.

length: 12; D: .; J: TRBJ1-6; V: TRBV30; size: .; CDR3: CAWSGQFSPLHF; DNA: TGTGCCTGGAGCGGACAGTTCTCACCCCTCCACTTT
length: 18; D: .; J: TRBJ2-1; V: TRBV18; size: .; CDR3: CASSPPTFAGASYNEQFF; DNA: TGTGCCAGCTCACCACCGACGTTTGCGGGGGCTTCCTACAATGAGCAGTTCTTC
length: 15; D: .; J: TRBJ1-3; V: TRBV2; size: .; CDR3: CASSETTSAGNTIYF; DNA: TGTGCCAGCAGTGAAACAACGAGTGCCGGAAACACCATATATTTT
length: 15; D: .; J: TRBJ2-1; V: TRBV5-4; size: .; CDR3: CASRDPSGVYNEQFF; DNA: TGTGCCAGCAGAGACCCCAGCGGAGTCTACAATGAGCAGTTCTTC
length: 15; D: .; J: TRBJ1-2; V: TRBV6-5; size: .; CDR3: CASSYPDHSAYGYTF; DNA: TGTGCCAGCAGTTACCCCGACCACTCGGCCTATGGCTACACCTTC
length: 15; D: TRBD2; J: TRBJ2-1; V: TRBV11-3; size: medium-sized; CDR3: CASSLVGGGYNEQFF; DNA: TGTGCCAGCAGCTTAGTGGGCGGGGGGTACAATGAGCAGTTCTTC
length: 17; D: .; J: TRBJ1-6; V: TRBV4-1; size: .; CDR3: CASSQELSGLYNSPLHF; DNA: TGCGCCAGCAGCCAAGAATTGTCCGGGTTGTATAATTCACCCCTCCACTTT
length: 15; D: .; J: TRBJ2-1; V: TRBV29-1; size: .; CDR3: CSLRSGSVSYNEQFF; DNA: TGCAGCCTTCGATCGGGCTCCGTCTCCTACAATGAGCAGTTCTTC
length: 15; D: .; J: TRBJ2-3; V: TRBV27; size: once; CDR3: CASSPPGRPTDTQYF; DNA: TGTGCCAGCAGTCCACCGGGACGCCCCACAGATACGCAGTATTTT
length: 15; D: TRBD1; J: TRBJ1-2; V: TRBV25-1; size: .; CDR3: CASSDPGQGSYGYTF; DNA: TGTGCCAGCAGTGATCCAGGACAGGGCAGCTATGGCTACACCTTC
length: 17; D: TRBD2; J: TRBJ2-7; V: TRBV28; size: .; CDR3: CASRRGTSGISSYEQYF; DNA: TGTGCCAGCAGGCGAGGGACTAGCGGGATCAGCTCCTACGAGCAGTACTTC
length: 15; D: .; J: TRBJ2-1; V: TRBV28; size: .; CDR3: CASSSPGHPYNEQFF; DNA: TGTGCCAGCAGTTCCCCCGGGCACCCCTACAATGAGCAGTTCTTC
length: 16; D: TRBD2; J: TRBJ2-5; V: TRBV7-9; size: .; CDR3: CASSLTAGVIQETQYF; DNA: TGTGCCAGCAGCTTAACGGCGGGAGTAATCCAAGAGACCCAGTACTTC
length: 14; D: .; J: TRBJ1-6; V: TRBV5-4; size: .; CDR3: CASSLQVGNSPLHF; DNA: TGTGCCAGCAGCCTACAGGTCGGGAATTCACCCCTCCACTTT
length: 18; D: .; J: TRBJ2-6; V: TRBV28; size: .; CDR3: CASSLNRGGISGANVLTF; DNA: TGTGCCAGCAGTTTAAACAGGGGGGGAATCTCTGGGGCCAACGTCCTGACTTTC
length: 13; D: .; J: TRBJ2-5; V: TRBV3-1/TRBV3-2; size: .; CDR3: CASSQGIEETQYF; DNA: TGTGCCAGCAGCCAAGGTATTGAAGAGACCCAGTACTTC
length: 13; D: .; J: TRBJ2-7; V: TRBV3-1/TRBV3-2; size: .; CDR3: CASSQSGGNEQYF; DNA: TGTGCCAGCAGCCAATCAGGAGGGAACGAGCAGTACTTC
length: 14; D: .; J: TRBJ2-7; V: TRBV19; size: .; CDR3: CASRRGSLPYEQYF; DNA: TGTGCCAGTAGGAGGGGCAGCTTACCCTACGAGCAGTACTTC
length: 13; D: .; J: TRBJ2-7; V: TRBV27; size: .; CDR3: CASSLAQGYEQYF; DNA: TGTGCCAGCAGTTTAGCCCAGGGATACGAGCAGTACTTC
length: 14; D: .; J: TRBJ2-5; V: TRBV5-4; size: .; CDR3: CASSTVGAGETQYF; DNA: TGTGCCAGCAGTACTGTCGGCGCCGGCGAGACCCAGTACTTC
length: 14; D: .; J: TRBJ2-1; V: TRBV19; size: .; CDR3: CASRTESEYNEQFF; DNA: TGTGCCAGTAGAACTGAAAGCGAGTACAATGAGCAGTTCTTC
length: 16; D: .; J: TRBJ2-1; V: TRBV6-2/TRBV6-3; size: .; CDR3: CASSYRRGSGYNEQFF; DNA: TGTGCCAGCAGTTATCGGAGGGGCTCGGGCTACAATGAGCAGTTCTTC
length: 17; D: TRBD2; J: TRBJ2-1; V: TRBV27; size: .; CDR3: CASSLMASGSSYNEQFF; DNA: TGTGCCAGCAGTTTAATGGCTAGCGGGAGTTCCTACAATGAGCAGTTCTTC
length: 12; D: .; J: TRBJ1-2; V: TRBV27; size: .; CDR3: CASTARNYGYTF; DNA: TGTGCCAGCACCGCGCGAAACTATGGCTACACCTTC
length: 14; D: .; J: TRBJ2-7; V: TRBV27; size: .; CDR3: CASSVDYKTYEQYF; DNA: TGTGCCAGCAGTGTCGACTACAAAACCTACGAGCAGTACTTC
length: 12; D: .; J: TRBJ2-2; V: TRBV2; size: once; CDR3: CASSVSGGELFF; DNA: TGTGCCAGCAGTGTCTCGGGCGGGGAGCTGTTTTTT
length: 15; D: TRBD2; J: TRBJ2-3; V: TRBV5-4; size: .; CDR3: CASGRWTSGVDTQYF; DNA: TGTGCCAGCGGCAGGTGGACTAGCGGGGTGGATACGCAGTATTTT
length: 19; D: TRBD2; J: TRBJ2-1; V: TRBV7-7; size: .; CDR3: CASSLALEVAGPRGNEQFF; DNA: TGTGCCAGCAGCTTAGCGTTAGAGGTAGCGGGACCCCGGGGCAATGAGCAGTTCTTC
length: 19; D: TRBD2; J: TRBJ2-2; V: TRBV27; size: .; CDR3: CASRHRGGGIEWNTGELFF; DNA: TGTGCCAGCAGACACCGCGGGGGAGGGATAGAATGGAACACCGGGGAGCTGTTTTTT
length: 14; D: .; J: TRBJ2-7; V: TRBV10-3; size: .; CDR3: CAISELGNTYEQYF; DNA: TGTGCCATCAGTGAATTGGGAAATACCTACGAGCAGTACTTC
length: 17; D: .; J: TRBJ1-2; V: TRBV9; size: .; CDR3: CASSSDSRGKGDYGYTF; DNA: TGTGCCAGCAGCTCAGACTCGAGGGGGAAAGGAGACTACGGCTACACCTTC
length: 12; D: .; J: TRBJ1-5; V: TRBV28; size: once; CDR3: CASRGVDQPQHF; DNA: TGTGCTAGTAGAGGGGTTGATCAGCCCCAGCATTTT
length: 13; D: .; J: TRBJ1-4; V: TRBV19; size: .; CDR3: CASKKTTNEKLFF; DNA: TGTGCCAGTAAAAAGACAACTAATGAAAAACTGTTTTTT
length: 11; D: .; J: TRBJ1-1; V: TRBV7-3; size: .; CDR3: CASSGGAEAFF; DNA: TGTGCCAGCAGTGGAGGGGCTGAAGCTTTCTTT
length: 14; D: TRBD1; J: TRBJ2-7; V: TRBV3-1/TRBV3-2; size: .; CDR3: CASSQVDRDYEQYF; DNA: TGTGCCAGCAGCCAAGTGGACAGGGACTACGAGCAGTACTTC
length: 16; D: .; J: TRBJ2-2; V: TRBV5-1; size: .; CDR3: CASSFAGDPNTGELFF; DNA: TGCGCCAGCAGCTTTGCAGGGGATCCTAACACCGGGGAGCTGTTTTTT
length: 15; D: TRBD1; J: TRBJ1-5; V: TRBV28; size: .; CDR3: CASSFGTGTFQPQHF; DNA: TGTGCCAGCAGTTTCGGGACAGGGACTTTTCAGCCCCAGCATTTT
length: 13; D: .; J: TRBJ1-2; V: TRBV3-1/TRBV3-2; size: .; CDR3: CASSQDRAYGYTF; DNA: TGTGCCAGCAGCCAAGACAGGGCCTATGGCTACACCTTC
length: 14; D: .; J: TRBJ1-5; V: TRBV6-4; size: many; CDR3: CASSAGDSNQPQHF; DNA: TGTGCCAGCAGCGCTGGGGACAGCAATCAGCCCCAGCATTTT
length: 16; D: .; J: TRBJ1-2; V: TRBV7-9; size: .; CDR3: CASSQNRLGERGGYTF; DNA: TGTGCCAGCAGCCAAAACAGGCTAGGGGAGCGAGGGGGCTACACCTTC
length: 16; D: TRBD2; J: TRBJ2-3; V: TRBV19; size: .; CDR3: CASGWAVAGVGDTQYF; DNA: TGTGCCAGCGGATGGGCGGTAGCGGGAGTTGGAGATACGCAGTATTTT
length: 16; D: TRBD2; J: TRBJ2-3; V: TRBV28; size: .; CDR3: CASSSLAGVWSDTQYF; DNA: TGTGCCAGCAGTTCCCTAGCGGGGGTGTGGTCAGATACGCAGTATTTT
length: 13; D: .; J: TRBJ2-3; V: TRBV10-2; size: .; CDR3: CASKGSGTDTQYF; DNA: TGCGCCAGCAAAGGGTCGGGCACAGATACGCAGTATTTT
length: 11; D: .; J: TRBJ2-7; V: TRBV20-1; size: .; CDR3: CSARPRTEQYF; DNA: TGCAGTGCTAGACCCCGGACAGAGCAGTACTTC
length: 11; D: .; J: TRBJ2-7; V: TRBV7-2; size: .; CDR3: CASSQRYEQYF; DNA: TGTGCCAGCAGCCAACGGTACGAGCAGTACTTC
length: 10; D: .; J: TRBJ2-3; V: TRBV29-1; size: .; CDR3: CSVRQDTQYF; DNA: TGCAGCGTGCGACAGGATACGCAGTATTTT
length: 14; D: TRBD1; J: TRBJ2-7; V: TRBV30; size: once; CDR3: CAWSTGTGSYEQYF; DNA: TGTGCCTGGAGTACCGGGACAGGTTCGTACGAGCAGTACTTC
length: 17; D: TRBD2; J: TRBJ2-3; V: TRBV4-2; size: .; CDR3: CASSQESRGGRVDTQYF; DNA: TGTGCCAGCAGCCAAGAATCGCGGGGGGGCCGCGTAGATACGCAGTATTTT
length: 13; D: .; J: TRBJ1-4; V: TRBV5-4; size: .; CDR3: CASSLELQEKLFF; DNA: TGTGCCAGCAGCTTGGAGTTGCAGGAAAAACTGTTTTTT
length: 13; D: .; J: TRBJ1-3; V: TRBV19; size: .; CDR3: CAGKSGSGNTIYF; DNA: TGTGCCGGTAAGAGCGGCTCTGGAAACACCATATATTTT
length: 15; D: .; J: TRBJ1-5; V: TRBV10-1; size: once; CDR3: CAKRFFPRSNQPQHF; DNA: TGCGCCAAGCGGTTTTTTCCAAGGAGTAATCAGCCCCAGCATTTT
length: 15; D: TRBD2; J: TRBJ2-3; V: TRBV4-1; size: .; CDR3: CASSQELAGADTQYF; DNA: TGCGCCAGCAGCCAAGAGCTAGCGGGAGCAGATACGCAGTATTTT
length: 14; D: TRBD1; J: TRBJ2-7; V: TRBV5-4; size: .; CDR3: CASSLEQGKYEQYF; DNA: TGTGCCAGCAGCTTGGAACAGGGGAAGTACGAGCAGTACTTC
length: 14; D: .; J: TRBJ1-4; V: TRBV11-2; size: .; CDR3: CASSPSVRVEKLFF; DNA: TGTGCCAGCAGCCCGTCCGTTAGGGTGGAAAAACTGTTTTTT
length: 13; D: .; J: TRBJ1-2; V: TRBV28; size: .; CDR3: CASSSITNYGYTF; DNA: TGTGCCAGCAGTTCGATCACTAACTATGGCTACACCTTC
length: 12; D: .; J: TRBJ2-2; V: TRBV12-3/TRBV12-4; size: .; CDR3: CASRPNTGELFF; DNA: TGTGCCAGCAGGCCAAACACCGGGGAGCTGTTTTTT
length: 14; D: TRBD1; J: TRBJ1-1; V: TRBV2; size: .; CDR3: CASREGQLNTEAFF; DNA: TGTGCCAGCAGAGAGGGACAGTTGAACACTGAAGCTTTCTTT
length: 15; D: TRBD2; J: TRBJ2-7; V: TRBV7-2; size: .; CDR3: CASSPTSGRVYEQYF; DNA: TGTGCCAGCAGCCCAACTAGCGGGAGGGTATACGAGCAGTACTTC
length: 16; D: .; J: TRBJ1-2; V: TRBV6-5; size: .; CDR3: CASSWAGAINFYGYTF; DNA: TGTGCCAGCAGTTGGGCAGGGGCCATTAACTTCTATGGCTACACCTTC
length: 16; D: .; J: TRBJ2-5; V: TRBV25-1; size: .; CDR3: CASSEKGQAVQETQYF; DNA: TGTGCCAGCAGTGAAAAAGGACAAGCCGTCCAAGAGACCCAGTACTTC